Shown below are 5 T cell receptor beta chains from a single sample sequenced in a study of glioma-infiltrating T cells. Using RNA template, CDR3s of TCR alpha and beta were amplified with iRepertoire arm-PCR. TCRdb processed the multiplex PCR reads anew with MiXCR; each CDR3 protein has one entry. This sample has 150,000 to 200,000 distinct CDR3 sequences, with more than 25% found just once. The sequenced sample consisted of glioma tissue, nonneoplastic brain tissue, or PBMCs (not recorded which). Source of these receptors: a human donor with low-grade glioma or glioblastoma, undergoing nonglioma brain surgery, or in good health (not recorded which).

This chain uses TRBV28 with TRBJ2-3; 10 positions match TRBD2. Germline CDR1 reads MDHEN; CDR2 reads SYDVKM. This CDR3 has 19 residues. J lost 4 bases, V lost 7 bases, and 20 bases had no gene match. The CDR3 bases are TGTGCCAGCAACACCGCGGGGGGACCTTTAGCGGGAGGCTCAGATACGCAGTATTTT. Residues: CASNTAGGPLAGGSDTQYF.

This clonotype was seen ten or more times. CDR3 sequence (DNA): TGTGCCAGCAGTTTATTGGTCGCCAGGGAGGGGAATGGCTACACCTTC. It translates to CASSLLVAREGNGYTF. The genes are TRBV28 and TRBJ1-2; a weak D match, TRBD1 (5 bases). The germline V gene encodes CDR1 MDHEN and CDR2 SYDVKM. V lost 1 base, J lost 6 bases, and 18 bases lay in between. This CDR3 is 16 amino acids long.

This clonotype was recorded at least ten times. The V gene is TRBV6-1, the J gene TRBJ2-1; TRBD1 matches at 9 bases. The junction had 10 bases not matched to a gene; V was cut back by 5 bases and J by 8 bases. CDR3 size: 15 residues. Germline V gene lookup returns CDR1 MNHNS and CDR2 SASEGT. The chain's CDR3 is CASSHPGTGYDEQFF. The CDR3 DNA reads as TGTGCCAGCAGTCATCCCGGGACAGGGTACGATGAGCAGTTCTTC.

The genes are TRBV6-6 and TRBJ2-7; D is ambiguous. Germline V lookup: CDR1 MNHNY, CDR2 SVGAGI (reference sequence). V was shortened by 0 bases and J by 5 bases, with 8 bases between the two germline ends. This CDR3 is built from 13 residues. The CDR3 here is CASSYSQSNEQYF. In nucleotides, the CDR3 is TGTGCCAGCAGTTACTCTCAGAGCAACGAGCAGTACTTC.

This clonotype has at least ten counts. V is TRBV12-3 or TRBV12-4 and J is TRBJ1-4; no clear D gene. Trimming pared 3 bases from V and 4 bases from J, leaving 0 bases between. This CDR3 has 11 residues. The CDR3, as DNA: TGTGCCAGCAGTTTTAATGAAAAACTGTTTTTT. Translating gives CASSFNEKLFF.